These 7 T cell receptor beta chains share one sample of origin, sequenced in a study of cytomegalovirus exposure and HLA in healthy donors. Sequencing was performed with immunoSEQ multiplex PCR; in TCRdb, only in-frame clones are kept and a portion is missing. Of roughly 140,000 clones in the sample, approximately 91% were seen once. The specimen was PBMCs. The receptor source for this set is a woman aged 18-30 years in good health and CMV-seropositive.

Here the CDR3 DNA reads TGTGCCGGATCGGGACTAGCGGGAAGTCAGGCCGAGCAGTACTTC. Protein product: CAGSGLAGSQAEQYF. The chain has TRBV6-1 and TRBJ2-7; 13 bases are shared with TRBD2. Germline CDR1 and CDR2: MNHNS and SASEGT. The trim removed 11 bases at V and 6 bases at J, leaving 13 bases unmatched. The CDR3 totals 15 residues.

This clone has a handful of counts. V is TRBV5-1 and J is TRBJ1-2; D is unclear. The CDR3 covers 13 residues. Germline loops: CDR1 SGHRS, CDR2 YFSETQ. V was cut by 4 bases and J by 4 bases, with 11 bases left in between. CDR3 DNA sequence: TGCGCCAGCAGCCCGCTACCTGGCTATGGCTACACCTTC. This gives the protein CASSPLPGYGYTF.

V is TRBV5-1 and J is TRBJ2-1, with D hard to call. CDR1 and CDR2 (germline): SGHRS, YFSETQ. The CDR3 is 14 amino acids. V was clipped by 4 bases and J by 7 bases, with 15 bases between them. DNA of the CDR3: TGCGCCAGCAGCCTTAGCCGACTGAGGAATGAGCAGTTCTTC. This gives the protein CASSLSRLRNEQFF.

In DNA form, the CDR3 reads TGTGCCTGGAACCAGTACACTGAAGCTTTCTTT. Translated, it gives CAWNQYTEAFF. The chain joins TRBV30 to TRBJ1-1; D gene ambiguous. CDR3 size: 11 residues. Germline V gene sequence: CDR1 GTSNPN, CDR2 SVGIG (reference sequence). V was pared by 4 bases and J by 3 bases, with 6 bases between.

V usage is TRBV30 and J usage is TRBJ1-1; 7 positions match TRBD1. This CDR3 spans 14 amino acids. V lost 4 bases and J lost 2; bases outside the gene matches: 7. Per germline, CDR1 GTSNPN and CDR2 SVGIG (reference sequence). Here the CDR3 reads CAWTRGGLNTEAFF. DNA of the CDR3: TGTGCCTGGACCCGAGGGGGCCTAAACACTGAAGCTTTCTTT. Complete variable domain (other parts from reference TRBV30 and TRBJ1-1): SQTIHQWPATLVQPVGSPLSLECTVEGTSNPNLYWYRQAAGRGLQLLFYSVGIGQISSEVPQNLSASRPQDRQFILSSKKLLLSDSGFYLCAWTRGGLNTEAFFGQGTRLTVV.

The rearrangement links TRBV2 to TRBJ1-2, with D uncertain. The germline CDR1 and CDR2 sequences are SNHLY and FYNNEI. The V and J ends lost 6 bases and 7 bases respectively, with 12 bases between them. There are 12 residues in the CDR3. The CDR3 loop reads CASSGMALGYTF. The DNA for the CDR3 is TGTGCCAGCAGCGGGATGGCGCTTGGCTACACCTTC.

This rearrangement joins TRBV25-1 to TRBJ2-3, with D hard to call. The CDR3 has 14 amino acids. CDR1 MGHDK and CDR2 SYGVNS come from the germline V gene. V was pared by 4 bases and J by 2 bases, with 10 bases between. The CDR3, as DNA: TGTGCCAGCAGTGCCGAACTACTCACAGATACGCAGTATTTT. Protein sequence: CASSAELLTDTQYF. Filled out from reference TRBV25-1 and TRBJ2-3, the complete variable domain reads EADIYQTPRYLVIGTGKKITLECSQTMGHDKMYWYQQDPGMELHLIHYSYGVNSTEKGDLSSESTVSRIRTEHFPLTLESARPSHTSQYLCASSAELLTDTQYFGPGTRLTVL.